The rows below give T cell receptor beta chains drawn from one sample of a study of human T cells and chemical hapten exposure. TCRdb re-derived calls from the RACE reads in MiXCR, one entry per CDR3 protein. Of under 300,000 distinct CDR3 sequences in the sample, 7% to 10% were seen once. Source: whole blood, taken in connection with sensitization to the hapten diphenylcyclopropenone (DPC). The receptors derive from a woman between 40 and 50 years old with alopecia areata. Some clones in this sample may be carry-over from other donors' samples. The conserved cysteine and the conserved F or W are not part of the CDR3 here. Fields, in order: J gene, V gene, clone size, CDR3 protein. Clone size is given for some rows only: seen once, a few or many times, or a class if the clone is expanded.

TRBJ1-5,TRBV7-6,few,ASSLTQTRAQH
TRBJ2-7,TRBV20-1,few,SGGLPGVWQY
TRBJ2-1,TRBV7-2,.,ASSFLQGNEQF
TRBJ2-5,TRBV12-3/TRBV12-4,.,ASKGQGAGETQY
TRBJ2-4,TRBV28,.,ASSRSRTWGAGNIQY
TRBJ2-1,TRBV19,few,ASTQTFGTSGSNEQF
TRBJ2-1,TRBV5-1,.,ASSFRKMGQAYNEQF
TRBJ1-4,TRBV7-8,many,ASSHGTWPEKLF
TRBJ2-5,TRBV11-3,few,ASSPDSQQETQY
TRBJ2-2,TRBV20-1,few,SAVQVSTGELF
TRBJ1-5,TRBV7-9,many,ASSLVGDQPQH
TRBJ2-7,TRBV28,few,ASSFVGAGVYEQY
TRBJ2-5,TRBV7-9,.,ASSSDGPGTQY
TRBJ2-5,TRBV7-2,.,ASSPLGGGVGETQY
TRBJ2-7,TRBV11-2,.,ASSLGAAGTLDEQY
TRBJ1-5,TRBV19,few,ASSIDLAANQPQH
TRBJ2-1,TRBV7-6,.,ASSQGWGKLNEQF
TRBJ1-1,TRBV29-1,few,SVRGGANTEAF
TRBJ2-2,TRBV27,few,ASSFPPLLTGELF
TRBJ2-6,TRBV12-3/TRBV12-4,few,ASSPLTGVSSGANVLT
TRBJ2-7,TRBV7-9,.,ASSTRLAGGPGEQY
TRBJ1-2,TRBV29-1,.,SVSHWDRGIGYT
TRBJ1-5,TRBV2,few,ASSVMGRGQPQH
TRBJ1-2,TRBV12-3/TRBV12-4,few,ASSLEARGGYT
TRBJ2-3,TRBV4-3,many,ASSQDSGFTQY
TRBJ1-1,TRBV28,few,ASSFFWSGVDTEAF
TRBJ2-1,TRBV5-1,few,ASTRELGNNEQF
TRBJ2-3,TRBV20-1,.,SADRDSAEY
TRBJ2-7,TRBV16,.,ASSPQLGTGSHEQY
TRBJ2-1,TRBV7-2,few,ASSLEGSGSPYNEQF
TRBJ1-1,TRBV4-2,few,ASSQTARSDTEAF
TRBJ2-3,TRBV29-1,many,SARGGPGTDTQY
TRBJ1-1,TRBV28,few,ASSSHDRNTEAF
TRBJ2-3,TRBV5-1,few,ATTEVAGSSTDTQY
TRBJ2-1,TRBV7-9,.,ASSPRLAGGPRPHEQF
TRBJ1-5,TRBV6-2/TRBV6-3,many,ASSTEEGQPQH
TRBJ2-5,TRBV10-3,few,AISKTSGQETQY
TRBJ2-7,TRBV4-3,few,ASSQDPEISVYEQY
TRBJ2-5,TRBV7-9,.,ASAGRAETQY
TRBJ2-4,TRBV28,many,ASSTGQGRSIQY